Shown below are 19 T cell receptor beta chains from a single sample sequenced in a study of cytomegalovirus exposure and HLA in healthy donors. The PCR employed 60 Vbeta primers together with 13 Jbeta primers. Profiled with immunoSEQ multiplex PCR; TCRdb holds only in-frame clones, not every one. The sample includes approximately 170,000 clones, 70% to 90% seen only once; the top ten take about 2.5%. The sequenced sample consisted of PBMCs. Every receptor here comes from a man aged 25 to 45 in good health and CMV-seropositive.

The rearrangement uses TRBV6-1 and TRBJ2-7; 9 bases agree with TRBD1. CDR1 MNHNS and CDR2 SASEGT come from the germline V gene. The CDR3 spans 15 residues. Trimming at V came to 2 bases and at J to 4 bases, leaving 6 bases not matched to a gene. The CDR3 sequence: CASSETGGGLYEQYF. CDR3 bases: TGTGCCAGCAGTGAAACAGGGGGCGGATTATACGAGCAGTACTTC.

The V gene is TRBV6-5, the J gene TRBJ2-6; 7 bases agree with TRBD1. From germline, CDR1 is MNHEY and CDR2 SVGAGI. Germline trimming cut 2 bases from V and 2 bases from J; bases unmatched to any gene: 3. This CDR3 is 16 amino acids long. The CDR3 loop is CASSYDRAAGANVLTF. As DNA, the CDR3 is TGTGCCAGCAGTTACGACAGGGCGGCTGGGGCCAACGTCCTGACTTTC.

The chain links TRBV4-3 to TRBJ2-5, with 9 bases fitting TRBD1. The V and J ends lost 4 bases and 2 bases, in that order; junction bases with no gene match: 8. The CDR3 has 16 residues. CDR1 LGHNA and CDR2 YSLEER come from the germline V gene. CDR3: CASSRGQGTTQETQYF. In nucleotides, the CDR3 is TGCGCCAGCAGCCGTGGACAGGGGACGACTCAAGAGACCCAGTACTTC.

V is TRBV9 and J is TRBJ2-1, with TRBD2 matching over 10 bases. Trimming at V came to 0 bases and at J to 5 bases, leaving 2 bases not matched to a gene. The length of the CDR3 is 15 residues. CDR1 and CDR2 from the germline V gene are SGDLS and YYNGEE. The DNA of the CDR3 is TGTGCCAGCAGCGTAGTAGCGGGAGGAAACAATGAGCAGTTCTTC. It is translated as CASSVVAGGNNEQFF. Full variable domain (remainder filled in from reference TRBV9 and TRBJ2-1): DSGVTQTPKHLITATGQRVTLRCSPRSGDLSVYWYQQSLDQGLQFLIQYYNGEERAKGNILERFSAQQFPDLHSELNLSSLELGDSALYFCASSVVAGGNNEQFFGPGTRLTVL.

This sequence joins TRBV19 and TRBJ1-6; perhaps TRBD1 as D (6 bases). Germline lookup yields CDR1 LNHDA and CDR2 SQIVND (reference sequence). V lost 3 bases to trimming and J lost 11 bases, with 11 bases between them. The CDR3 runs 13 residues. CDR3 sequence reads: CASSIGQGTPLHF. The CDR3, as DNA: TGTGCCAGTAGTATCGGGCAGGGGACACCCCTCCACTTT.

This sequence joins TRBV18 and TRBJ2-5; tentative D call: TRBD2 (6 bases). Trimming cost V 3 bases and J 1 base, with 15 bases left between them. Germline CDR1 reads KGHSH; CDR2 reads LQKENI. This CDR3 spans 16 amino acids. This CDR3 is CASSPLVGGSQETQYF. CDR3 sequence (DNA): TGTGCCAGCTCACCTTTGGTCGGGGGTTCCCAAGAGACCCAGTACTTC.

V gene TRBV19 combines with J gene TRBJ1-3, with 8 bases identical to TRBD1. Germline lookup yields CDR1 LNHDA and CDR2 SQIVND (reference sequence). The CDR3 has 17 amino acids. The junction had 7 bases not matched to a gene; V was cut back by 0 bases and J by 3 bases. The CDR3 sequence: CASSIEPQGGYGNTIYF. Written as DNA, the CDR3 is TGTGCCAGTAGTATAGAACCACAGGGGGGGTATGGAAACACCATATATTTT.

This chain uses TRBV5-1 with TRBJ2-2, with D maybe TRBD2 (5 bases). Germline V gene sequence: CDR1 SGHRS, CDR2 YFSETQ. With 4 bases removed from V and 5 bases from J, the gap between germline ends came to 18 bases. The CDR3 is made up of 16 amino acids. The CDR3 sequence: CASSRTSRRGTGELFF. CDR3 nucleotide sequence: TGCGCCAGCAGCAGAACTAGTCGTCGTGGGACCGGGGAGCTGTTTTTT.

The chain recombines TRBV11-3 with TRBJ2-3, with D possibly matching TRBD2 (5 bases). The CDR3 runs 17 residues. The germline gives CDR1 SGHNT, CDR2 YENEEA. Deletions cut 0 bases from V and 3 bases from J, with 16 bases between. The DNA for the CDR3 is TGTGCCAGCAGCTTAGAATTAGCGCGCTGGGGAACAGATACGCAGTATTTT. It specifies CASSLELARWGTDTQYF. Full variable domain (missing parts from reference TRBV11-3 and TRBJ2-3): EAGVVQSPRYKIIEKKQPVAFWCNPISGHNTLYWYLQNLGQGPELLIRYENEEAVDDSQLPKDRFSAERLKGVDSTLKIQPAELGDSAVYLCASSLELARWGTDTQYFGPGTRLTVL.

V is TRBV19 and J is TRBJ2-3, with 14 bases matching TRBD2. Losses at the gene ends were 6 bases for V and 5 bases for J; bases not matched to a gene: 1. The CDR3 length is 14 residues. Germline V gives CDR1 LNHDA, CDR2 SQIVND (reference sequence). Here the CDR3 reads CASRGLAGEDTQYF. DNA for the CDR3: TGTGCCAGTAGGGGACTAGCGGGAGAAGATACGCAGTATTTT. The whole variable domain, remainder taken from reference TRBV19 and TRBJ2-3, is DGGITQSPKYLFRKEGQNVTLSCEQNLNHDAMYWYRQDPGQGLRLIYYSQIVNDFQKGDIAEGYSVSREKKESFPLTVTSAQKNPTAFYLCASRGLAGEDTQYFGPGTRLTVL.

In this sample, this clone turned up once. V usage is TRBV7-9 and J usage is TRBJ1-2; TRBD1 matches at 7 bases. The CDR3 runs to 15 residues. Trimming took 2 bases from V and 4 from J; bases not matched to a gene: 7. Germline CDR1 reads SEHNR; CDR2 reads FQNEAQ (reference sequence). The CDR3 protein is CASSLPGQQPYGYTF. DNA for the CDR3: TGTGCCAGCAGCTTACCGGGACAGCAGCCCTATGGCTACACCTTC.

The rearrangement uses TRBV29-1 and TRBJ1-3; unclear D gene. CDR3 length: 12 amino acids. The germline gives CDR1 SQVTM, CDR2 ANQGSEA. The V end lost 4 bases, the J end lost 6 bases, and 10 bases lay between the germline ends. The DNA of the CDR3 is TGCAGCGTTGCGGGGAATGCAAACACCATATATTTT. Protein sequence: CSVAGNANTIYF.

The chain joins TRBV18 to TRBJ2-7; tentative D call: TRBD2 (5 bases). Trimming took off 3 bases at V and 10 bases at J, with 13 bases between the two ends. CDR1 and CDR2 (germline): KGHSH, LQKENI. The CDR3 covers 12 residues. CDR3 amino acids: CASSPPTGIQYF. The CDR3 nucleotides read TGTGCCAGCTCACCTCCCACGGGGATTCAGTACTTC. The full variable domain, in which reference TRBV18 and TRBJ2-7 provide the parts outside the CDR3, is NAGVMQNPRHLVRRRGQEARLRCSPMKGHSHVYWYRQLPEEGLKFMVYLQKENIIDESGMPKERFSAEFPKEGPSILRIQQVVRGDSAAYFCASSPPTGIQYFGPGTRLTVT.

This chain connects TRBV19 to TRBJ1-2; 7 nucleotides match TRBD1. V gave up 5 bases and J gave up 8 bases; unmatched junction bases: 14. Germline V lookup: CDR1 LNHDA, CDR2 SQIVND (reference sequence). This CDR3 is 15 amino acids long. The CDR3: CASSEPGQKRWGYTF. The CDR3 DNA sequence: TGTGCCAGTAGTGAACCGGGACAGAAGAGATGGGGCTACACCTTC.

V gene TRBV5-6 combines with J gene TRBJ2-1; a possible D gene is TRBD2 (5 bases). The germline gives CDR1 SGHDT, CDR2 YYEEEE. The length of the CDR3 is 13 residues. Trimming stripped 7 bases from V and 7 bases from J, with 15 bases between. CDR3 DNA: TGTGCCAGCGGGCCCGGGGATTCTAATGAGCAGTTCTTC. Its protein product is CASGPGDSNEQFF.

The rearrangement links TRBV21-1 to TRBJ2-1; TRBD1, the table's D call, lacks a check against the DNA. TRBV21-1 is a documented pseudogene. The CDR3 length is 18 residues. CDR3 amino acids: CASSKGGQPESTNNEQFF. The CDR3 nucleotides read TGTGCCAGCAGCAAAGGCGGACAGCCGGAATCGACAAACAATGAGCAGTTCTTC.

The rearrangement links TRBV18 to TRBJ2-1; the match to TRBD2 covers 11 bases. The J segment lost 7 bases and the V segment lost 3 bases, leaving 8 bases of the junction unmatched. Looked up from germline, CDR1 is KGHSH and CDR2 is LQKENI. The CDR3 runs to 16 residues. The CDR3 loop reads CASSPLVAGGQNEQFF. The CDR3, as DNA: TGTGCCAGCTCACCCCTTGTAGCGGGAGGGCAAAATGAGCAGTTCTTC.

The rearrangement uses TRBV6-4 and TRBJ1-5, with D perhaps TRBD1 (5 bases). The CDR3 totals 13 residues. Trimming stripped 5 bases from V and 3 bases from J, with 8 bases between. CDR1 is MRHNA, CDR2 SNTAGT, per germline. The CDR3 sequence: CASSSGFNQPQHF. The CDR3 bases are TGTGCCAGCAGTTCAGGGTTCAATCAGCCCCAGCATTTT.

Comment on this clone: One junction end does not reproduce the germline sequence, and a read error may be involved. V usage is TRBV7-9 and J usage is TRBJ1-1; D is unresolved. Germline CDR1 reads SEHNR; CDR2 reads FQNEAQ (reference sequence). The CDR3 totals 13 residues. The CDR3 reads CSSSLEQNTEAFF. CDR3 DNA: TGTTCCAGCAGCTTAGAGCAGAACACTGAAGCTTTCTTT.